One sample yielded the 2 T cell receptor beta chains listed below, sequenced in a study of blood T cell repertoires in COVID-19. Sequencing was performed with immunoSEQ multiplex PCR; in TCRdb, only in-frame clones are kept and a portion is missing. Of 65,000 to 85,000 clones in the sample, about nine tenths were seen once. What was sequenced was peripheral blood. Receptor source: a woman aged 18-29 years with acute or convalescent COVID-19.

The chain combines TRBV7-9 with TRBJ2-3, with 12 positions matching TRBD2. The CDR3 is 12 residues long. In germline, CDR1 is SEHNR, CDR2 FQNEAQ (reference sequence). Trimming cost V 11 bases and J 6 bases; bases outside gene matches: 3. CDR3 protein: CAGGTSGDTQYF. The CDR3, as DNA: TGTGCCGGTGGGACTAGCGGGGATACGCAGTATTTT.

The chain recombines TRBV7-9 with TRBJ2-7; 8 bases agree with TRBD1. CDR1 is SEHNR and CDR2 is FQNEAQ in the germline V gene (reference sequence). The CDR3 extends over 15 amino acids. V lost 5 bases, J lost 5 bases, and 11 bases stayed unmatched. CDR3 protein: CASSRGDRGADEQYF. Here the CDR3 DNA reads TGTGCCAGCAGCCGAGGAGACAGGGGTGCAGACGAGCAGTACTTC.